These 13 T cell receptor beta chains came from one sample sequenced in a study of blood T cell repertoires in COVID-19. Data came from immunoSEQ multiplex PCR; TCRdb stores just in-frame clones and leaves some out. The profile shows around 41,000 clones, about four fifths of them singletons. The sequencing input was peripheral blood. These receptor sequences come from a woman older than 75 with acute or convalescent COVID-19.

The rearrangement joins TRBV10-3 to TRBJ2-7; D remains ambiguous. The germline CDR1 and CDR2 sequences are ENHRY and SYGVKD. Trimming took off 0 bases at V and 7 bases at J, with 4 bases between the two ends. The CDR3 totals 11 residues. This CDR3 is CAISESEEQYF. The CDR3 DNA is TGTGCCATCAGTGAGTCGGAGGAGCAGTACTTC.

This chain connects TRBV7-2 to TRBJ2-1; 8 bases match TRBD2. CDR3 size: 16 residues. Germline CDR1 and CDR2: SGHTA and FQGNSA. The trim removed 4 bases at V and 3 bases at J, leaving 8 bases unmatched. CDR3 DNA: TGTGCCAGCAGCTCGAGTAGCGGGGTTTTCTACAATGAGCAGTTCTTC. This codes for CASSSSSGVFYNEQFF.

The rearrangement links TRBV9 to TRBJ2-1, with D tentatively TRBD1 (6 bases). The CDR3 has 16 residues. Germline assignment: CDR1 SGDLS and CDR2 YYNGEE. V lost 4 bases, J lost 8 bases, and 22 bases lay in between. The CDR3: CASSSSGTQFGDEQFF. CDR3 coding DNA: TGTGCCAGCAGCTCATCCGGGACACAATTCGGCGATGAGCAGTTCTTC.

CDR3 sequence reads: CASSPRIQGSDNRNEQFF. The CDR3 DNA reads as TGTGCCAGCTCACCACGGATTCAGGGGAGTGATAACCGGAATGAGCAGTTCTTC. This rearrangement joins TRBV18 to TRBJ2-1, with D perhaps TRBD1 (6 bases). From germline, CDR1 is KGHSH and CDR2 LQKENI. V lost 1 base and J 7 bases, leaving 23 bases between the germline ends. This CDR3 comprises 18 residues.

The V gene is TRBV19, the J gene TRBJ1-6, with D possibly being TRBD1 (6 bases). The CDR3 runs 15 residues. Germline V lookup: CDR1 LNHDA, CDR2 SQIVND (reference sequence). The V and J ends lost 9 bases and 0 bases respectively, with 12 bases between them. CDR3 loop: CASSDRNSYNSPLHF. Here the CDR3 DNA reads TGTGCCAGCTCGGACAGAAACTCCTATAATTCACCCCTCCACTTT.

The chain is built from TRBV19 and TRBJ1-1; no clear D. With 6 bases removed from V and 10 bases from J, the gap between germline ends came to 18 bases. The germline CDR1 and CDR2 sequences are LNHDA and SQIVND (reference sequence). This CDR3 has 13 residues. This chain's CDR3 is CASRGLGRPGAFF. The CDR3 DNA is TGTGCCAGTAGGGGTCTTGGCAGGCCTGGAGCTTTCTTT.

The V and J genes are TRBV30 and TRBJ1-2; no clear D. The CDR3 loop spans 15 amino acids. Trimming took 3 bases from V and 1 from J, leaving 15 bases between them. Germline loops: CDR1 GTSNPN, CDR2 SVGIG (reference sequence). The CDR3 nucleotides are TGTGCCTGGAGGTGGAGTGGCAGACTTAACTATGGCTACACCTTC. Translating it yields CAWRWSGRLNYGYTF.

The CDR3 loop is CASSHGTSGGRGDTQYF. The CDR3 DNA sequence: TGTGCCAGCAGTCACGGGACTAGCGGGGGCCGGGGAGATACGCAGTATTTT. The V call is TRBV6-6, the J call TRBJ2-3; 14 positions match TRBD2. The length of the CDR3 is 17 residues. CDR1 MNHNY and CDR2 SVGAGI come from the germline V gene (reference sequence). Trimming removed 5 bases from V and 5 bases from J; junction bases left unmatched: 9.

This clone appeared once. The gene calls are TRBV7-3 and TRBJ1-4; no firm D call. The CDR3 spans 14 residues. CDR1 is SGHTA and CDR2 is FQGTGA in the germline V gene. V lost 2 bases and J lost 6, with 10 bases in between. CDR3 DNA sequence: TGTGCCAGCAGCTTACGGCCCGGAGATGAAAAACTGTTTTTT. Translated, it gives CASSLRPGDEKLFF. Drawing the rest from reference TRBV7-3 and TRBJ1-4, the complete variable domain is GAGVSQTPSNKVTEKGKYVELRCDPISGHTALYWYRQSLGQGPEFLIYFQGTGAADDSGLPNDRFFAVRPEGSVSTLKIQRTERGDSAVYLCASSLRPGDEKLFFGSGTQLSVL.

J is TRBJ2-3 and V is TRBV5-6; 8 nucleotides align to TRBD2. V was pared by 4 bases and J by 0 bases, with 7 bases of the junction left unmatched. This CDR3 has 16 residues. Germline CDR1 is SGHDT and CDR2 is YYEEEE. CDR3 bases: TGTGCCAGCAGCGGACCGGGACTAGAAAGCACAGATACGCAGTATTTT. Protein sequence: CASSGPGLESTDTQYF.

This clone has just one count. The chain couples TRBV14 to TRBJ1-1, with 9 bases that match TRBD1. The J segment lost 1 base and the V segment lost 4 bases, leaving 1 base of the junction unmatched. CDR3 length: 14 amino acids. CDR1 is SGHDN, CDR2 FVKESK, per germline. The CDR3 spells CASSPQGANTEAFF. The CDR3 DNA reads TGTGCCAGCAGCCCACAGGGGGCGAACACTGAAGCTTTCTTT.

The CDR3 nucleotides are TGTGCCAGCAGCTTACAGGGGAGCTCCTACGAGCAGTACTTC. Encoded protein: CASSLQGSSYEQYF. V is TRBV7-2 and J is TRBJ2-7; possible D gene TRBD1, 6 bases. CDR3 length equals 14 residues. Trimming took 2 bases from V and 0 from J, leaving 8 bases between them. The germline gives CDR1 SGHTA, CDR2 FQGNSA.

The V call is TRBV21-1, the J call TRBJ2-7; the table's D gene call, TRBD1, was not cross checked with the DNA. TRBV21-1 is shown as a pseudogene. The CDR3 covers 14 residues. CDR3 bases: TGTGCCAGCAGCCGGGACAGGGTCTCCTACGAGCAGTACTTC. Residues: CASSRDRVSYEQYF.